One and the same sample provided the 17 T cell receptor beta chains below, sequenced in a study of cytomegalovirus exposure and HLA in healthy donors. Amplification used 60 Vbeta primers and 13 Jbeta primers. This table comes from immunoSEQ multiplex PCR, and its TCRdb copy is limited to in-frame clones, with some not included. Of about 150,000 clones in the sample, approximately 70% are singletons; the top ten hold under 2%. The sample consisted of PBMCs. Receptors originate from a woman aged 18-29 years in good health and CMV-seronegative.

The CDR3: CASSLDTGGSYEQYF. The CDR3 nucleotides read TGCGCCAGCAGCTTGGATACAGGGGGATCCTACGAGCAGTACTTC. V usage is TRBV5-1 and J usage is TRBJ2-7, with 8 positions matching TRBD1. Germline CDR1 and CDR2: SGHRS and YFSETQ. V shed 0 bases, J shed 1 base, and the junction held 3 bases outside the gene matches. The CDR3 consists of 15 residues.

CDR3 nucleotide sequence: TGTGCCAGTAGTATATTGACTACCGGCACAGATACGCAGTATTTT. Its protein is CASSILTTGTDTQYF. The chain carries TRBV19 and TRBJ2-3; D perhaps matches TRBD2 (5 bases). Germline V gives CDR1 LNHDA, CDR2 SQIVND (reference sequence). The CDR3 consists of 15 residues. Trimming left V 2 bases short and J 1 base short, with 10 bases between.

The V call is TRBV11-3, the J call TRBJ2-2, with TRBD2 matching over 9 bases. V dropped 6 bases and J dropped 3; count of bases not matched to a gene: 11. The CDR3 has 17 residues. Germline-derived CDR1 and CDR2 are SGHNT and YENEEA. Here the CDR3 reads CASSSIAGDPHTGELFF. The CDR3, as DNA: TGTGCCAGCAGTTCTATAGCGGGAGACCCGCACACCGGGGAGCTGTTTTTT.

Regarding this clone: The junction departs from the called germline gene at one end, perhaps through a read error. This chain links TRBV7-9 with TRBJ1-3, with D uncertain. CDR1 SEHNR and CDR2 FQNEAQ come from the germline V gene (reference sequence). This CDR3 spans 16 amino acids. The CDR3 region is CSSSLIRLTPGNTIYF. In DNA form, the CDR3 reads TGTTCCAGCAGCTTAATAAGGTTGACACCTGGAAACACCATATATTTT.

This clone appeared once. The V gene is TRBV9, the J gene TRBJ1-3; possibly TRBD1 for D (6 bases). Trimming removed 4 bases from V and 0 bases from J, with 14 bases in between. CDR3 length equals 16 residues. The germline V gene encodes CDR1 SGDLS and CDR2 YYNGEE. Written as DNA, the CDR3 is TGTGCCAGCAGCCCTATCGACAGGAGCTCTGGAAACACCATATATTTT. This translates into CASSPIDRSSGNTIYF.

This clone has only a few counts. This chain connects TRBV7-9 to TRBJ1-1; D uncertain. The CDR3 runs 11 residues. V was clipped by 5 bases and J by 5 bases, with 6 bases between them. Germline V gene lookup returns CDR1 SEHNR and CDR2 FQNEAQ (reference sequence). CDR3 in amino acids: CASSPGTEAFF. The CDR3 DNA sequence: TGTGCCAGCAGCCCCGGGACTGAAGCTTTCTTT.

The chain links TRBV2 to TRBJ2-7; no clear D gene. Germline CDR1 and CDR2: SNHLY and FYNNEI. This CDR3 is 10 amino acids long. V was shortened by 3 bases and J by 7 bases, with 4 bases between the two germline ends. The CDR3 region has the DNA TGTGCCAGCAGTGATTGGGAGCAGTACGTC. Protein sequence: CASSDWEQYV.

This rearrangement joins TRBV5-6 to TRBJ2-7, with TRBD1 identical over 8 bases. The CDR3 is made up of 14 amino acids. After removal of 4 bases from V and 9 bases from J, the junction contained 12 bases not matched to a gene. Germline assignment: CDR1 SGHDT and CDR2 YYEEEE. The CDR3 spells CASSADREGPAQYF. The CDR3 DNA reads as TGTGCCAGCAGCGCGGACAGGGAAGGCCCTGCGCAGTACTTC.

This rearrangement joins TRBV13 to TRBJ1-1, with D possibly TRBD1 on 5 matching bases. CDR3 length: 15 amino acids. Per germline, CDR1 PRHDT and CDR2 FYEKMQ (reference sequence). Between the trimmed V and J ends, which lost 0 bases and 1 base, there was a span of 9 bases. The CDR3 reads CASSLGGHGNTEAFF. The CDR3 DNA follows: TGTGCCAGCAGCTTAGGGGGGCATGGGAACACTGAAGCTTTCTTT.

This clone was seen just once. The chain uses TRBV14 and TRBJ2-2, with D perhaps matching TRBD2 (5 bases). The germline CDR1 and CDR2 sequences are SGHDN and FVKESK. There are 15 residues in the CDR3. V lost 4 bases and J 8 bases, leaving 17 bases between the germline ends. DNA of the CDR3: TGTGCCAGCAGCCGCCGACTACCCCCGTTGGGGGAGCTGTTTTTT. Encoded protein: CASSRRLPPLGELFF.

This clone was picked up a small number of times. The V and J genes are TRBV4-3 and TRBJ2-1, with D perhaps TRBD2 (5 bases). Germline CDR1 LGHNA, CDR2 YSLEER. Between the trimmed V and J ends, which lost 0 bases and 1 base, there was a span of 10 bases. CDR3 size: 16 residues. CDR3 in amino acids: CASSQEPSGSYNEQFF. The CDR3 nucleotides are TGCGCCAGCAGCCAAGAGCCTTCGGGATCCTACAATGAGCAGTTCTTC.

This chain joins TRBV7-9 and TRBJ1-1, with D uncertain. The CDR3 sequence is 14 residues long. Germline V gene data show CDR1 as SEHNR and CDR2 as FQNEAQ (reference sequence). V lost 1 base, J lost 3 bases, and 9 bases lay in between. The CDR3 here is CASSLGTGDTEAFF. CDR3 nucleotide sequence: TGTGCCAGCAGCTTAGGGACGGGAGACACTGAAGCTTTCTTT. Full variable domain (missing parts from reference TRBV7-9 and TRBJ1-1): DTGVSQNPRHKITKRGQNVTFRCDPISEHNRLYWYRQTLGQGPEFLTYFQNEAQLEKSRLLSDRFSAERPKGSFSTLEIQRTEQGDSAMYLCASSLGTGDTEAFFGQGTRLTVV.

The gene calls are TRBV28 and TRBJ1-3; 7 positions agree with TRBD1. In germline, CDR1 is MDHEN, CDR2 SYDVKM. The length of the CDR3 is 14 residues. Trimming took 4 bases from V and 3 from J; bases not matched to a gene: 3. The CDR3 loop reads CASSSTGVGNTIYF. The DNA for the CDR3 is TGTGCCAGCAGTTCCACAGGGGTTGGAAACACCATATATTTT.

This clone was seen once. This rearrangement joins TRBV28 to TRBJ2-3, with D possibly TRBD1 on 5 matching bases. In germline, CDR1 is MDHEN, CDR2 SYDVKM. The CDR3 loop spans 13 amino acids. V was shortened by 8 bases and J by 0 bases, with 9 bases between the two germline ends. The DNA for the CDR3 is TGTGCCAGCTACGACAGTAGCACAGATACGCAGTATTTT. Amino acids: CASYDSSTDTQYF.

Notes on this clone: Distinct nucleotide sequences in the sample also encode this CDR3. This chain connects TRBV4-1 to TRBJ1-2; 9 positions agree with TRBD1. V lost 3 bases, J lost 7 bases, and 3 bases stayed unmatched. CDR1 and CDR2 (germline): MGHRA, YSYEKL. The CDR3 consists of 13 residues. Here the CDR3 DNA reads TGCGCCAGCAGCCATAGGACAGGGGCTGGCTACACCTTC. Encoded protein: CASSHRTGAGYTF.

V usage is TRBV5-1 and J usage is TRBJ1-5; D might be TRBD1 (6 bases). This CDR3 has 15 residues. Looked up from germline, CDR1 is SGHRS and CDR2 is YFSETQ. V was cut by 0 bases and J by 4 bases, with 11 bases left in between. CDR3: CASSLGPQGNQPQHF. The CDR3 DNA reads TGCGCCAGCAGCTTGGGACCACAGGGAAATCAGCCCCAGCATTTT.

The gene calls are TRBV13 and TRBJ2-3; 14 bases are a match to TRBD2. V shed 4 bases, J shed 9 bases, and the junction held 9 bases outside the gene matches. This CDR3 has 16 amino acids. Germline V gene lookup returns CDR1 PRHDT and CDR2 FYEKMQ (reference sequence). The DNA of the CDR3 is TGTGCCAGCAGCTCGAGGACTAGCGGGAGGAGGATAACGCAGTATTTT. Protein product: CASSSRTSGRRITQYF.